This TCR beta chain derives from a study of technical replicates of blood from a handful of donors. Sequenced by immunoSEQ multiplex PCR; TCRdb stores in-frame clones only, minus some. Here the sample spans 68,000 or so clones, around 91% being singletons. This CDR3 comprises 12 residues. The germline CDR1 and CDR2 sequences are LNHDA and SQIVND (reference sequence). V lost 7 bases and J lost 7, with 11 bases in between. The chain has TRBV19 and TRBJ1-5; D uncertain. The source of this sequence is a human donor in good health. The material sequenced was T cells isolated from PBMCs. CDR3 in amino acids: CASNPGGQPQHF. In DNA form, the CDR3 reads TGTGCCAGTAATCCGGGAGGGCAGCCCCAGCATTTT.